This T cell receptor beta chain was observed in a study of Ad26.COV2.S vaccination and SARS-CoV-2 variants. Study context: In the study, Ad26.COV2.S was injected intramuscularly once, or twice 56 days apart.

This clone was seen only once. Sequenced by immunoSEQ multiplex PCR; TCRdb stores in-frame clones only, minus some. The sample consists of some 320,000 clones, approximately 86% of them appearing once. Treatment denoted: about 20 received Ad26.COV2.S at low or high dose, single or two shots; about 5 received placebo; per-sample allocation not given. Day 63 after the first injection of vaccine or placebo was the sampling time. This Boston cohort included adults aged 18-55 years. The V gene lost 3 bases and the J gene lost 4 bases, with 9 bases spanning the gap. The CDR3 is 14 residues long. Germline values: CDR1 LNHDA, CDR2 SQIVND (reference sequence).

This sequence originates from a person aged 18-60 years who received the Ad26.COV2.S COVID-19 vaccine or a placebo. This specimen was peripheral blood, taken in a trial of Ad26.COV2.S vaccine versus placebo. V gene TRBV19 combines with J gene TRBJ2-2, with D uncertain. This CDR3 reads CASSIAGRTGELFF. The CDR3 DNA sequence: TGTGCCAGTAGTATCGCCGGTCGCACCGGGGAGCTGTTTTTT.